These 9 T cell receptor beta chains came from one sample sequenced in a study of neurological immune-mediated disorders. TCRdb redid the calling of the 5' RACE reads with MiXCR, one entry per CDR3 protein. The sample has 95,000 or so distinct CDR3 sequences; roughly 4% are singletons. Sequenced sample: PBMCs. The receptor source for this set is a woman under 30 with multiple sclerosis.

This clonotype was detected many times. The rearrangement joins TRBV11-2 to TRBJ2-7; D might be TRBD2 (5 bases). V gave up 4 bases and J gave up 4 bases, with 11 bases separating them. The CDR3 consists of 13 residues. Germline V gene lookup returns CDR1 SGHAT and CDR2 FQNNGV. The CDR3 DNA follows: TGTGCCAGCAGCTCGGGATGGCAGTACGAGCAGTACTTC. Translating gives CASSSGWQYEQYF. The complete variable domain, with remaining parts taken from reference TRBV11-2 and TRBJ2-7, reads EAGVAQSPRYKIIEKRQSVAFWCNPISGHATLYWYQQILGQGPKLLIQFQNNGVVDDSQLPKDRFSAERLKGVDSTLKIQPAKLEDSAVYLCASSSGWQYEQYFGPGTRLTVT.

This clonotype was found many times. The chain uses TRBV4-1 and TRBJ2-6; D perhaps matches TRBD1 (5 bases). The germline gives CDR1 MGHRA, CDR2 YSYEKL. This CDR3 region has 18 residues. V was trimmed by 2 bases and J by 3 bases, leaving 17 bases between them. The CDR3 reads CASSQLDMLLYGANVLTF. In DNA, the CDR3 is TGCGCCAGCAGCCAATTGGACATGCTTCTGTATGGGGCCAACGTCCTGACTTTC.

At least ten counts were recorded for this clonotype. V gene TRBV3-1 combines with J gene TRBJ2-1; 7 bases are a match to TRBD2. Per the germline V gene, CDR1 is LGHDT and CDR2 is YNNKEL (reference sequence). V shed 5 bases and J 10 bases; nucleotides not matched to a gene: 5. The CDR3 length is 12 residues. DNA of the CDR3: TGTGCCAGCAGCTCTTCAGCGGGAGAGCAGTTCTTC. Translated: CASSSSAGEQFF.

There are many counts of this clonotype. V gene TRBV18 combines with J gene TRBJ1-5; 7 bases line up with TRBD1. The CDR3 sequence is 14 residues long. Germline trimming cut 1 base from V and 7 bases from J; bases unmatched to any gene: 4. Germline V CDR1 and CDR2: KGHSH, LQKENI. The CDR3 nucleotides are TGTGCCAGCTCACCACAGGGGGCTGGGCAGCCCCAGCATTTT. Protein: CASSPQGAGQPQHF.

This clonotype was detected ten times or more. The gene calls are TRBV20-1 and TRBJ1-1; TRBD1 aligns across 7 bases. CDR3 length: 13 amino acids. Trimming took 5 bases from V and 11 from J; bases not matched to a gene: 14. CDR1 and CDR2 (germline): DFQATT, SNEGSKA (reference sequence). In DNA form, the CDR3 reads TGCAGTGCTCGAAACCCGACAGGGTCACGGGCTTTCTTT. As protein: CSARNPTGSRAFF.

Ten or more counts support this clonotype. The V call is TRBV12-3 or TRBV12-4, the J call TRBJ2-7, with 8 nucleotides matching TRBD2. There are 15 residues in the CDR3. The V segment lost 2 bases and the J segment 3 bases; nucleotides outside the gene matches: 6. CDR3 sequence (DNA): TGTGCCAGCAGTTTATCCCTGGGACTAGGCTACGAGCAGTACTTC. Amino acids: CASSLSLGLGYEQYF.

Many counts were recorded for this clonotype. For the CDR3, the DNA is TGCGCCAGCAGCTTAAATACCCCAGGGATCACTGAAGCTTTCTTT. The encoded protein is CASSLNTPGITEAFF. The chain couples TRBV5-1 to TRBJ1-1; D is possibly TRBD1 (5 bases). This CDR3 has 15 amino acids. V was shortened by 2 bases and J by 4 bases, with 15 bases between the two germline ends. CDR1 is SGHRS, CDR2 YFSETQ, per germline.

This clonotype appeared many times. The V gene is TRBV27, the J gene TRBJ1-1; D is ambiguous. The V end was cut by 2 bases, the J end by 5 bases, with 9 bases between. Germline V CDR1 and CDR2: MNHEY, SMNVEV (reference sequence). There are 13 residues in the CDR3. CDR3 coding DNA: TGTGCCAGCAGTTTAAAGCCTATAACTGAAGCTTTCTTT. Amino acids: CASSLKPITEAFF.

In this sample, this clonotype turned up many times. The CDR3, as DNA: TGTGCCAGCAGCTTACAGGGGGGACTCACTGAAGCTTTCTTT. As protein: CASSLQGGLTEAFF. This chain uses TRBV7-2 with TRBJ1-1, with 7 bases fitting TRBD1. Germline CDR1 is SGHTA and CDR2 is FQGNSA. Germline trimming cut 2 bases from V and 4 bases from J; bases unmatched to any gene: 4. The CDR3 contains 14 residues. Full variable domain (remainder filled in from reference TRBV7-2 and TRBJ1-1): GAGVSQSPSNKVTEKGKDVELRCDPISGHTALYWYRQSLGQGLEFLIYFQGNSAPDKSGLPSDRFSAERTGGSVSTLTIQRTQQEDSAVYLCASSLQGGLTEAFFGQGTRLTVV.